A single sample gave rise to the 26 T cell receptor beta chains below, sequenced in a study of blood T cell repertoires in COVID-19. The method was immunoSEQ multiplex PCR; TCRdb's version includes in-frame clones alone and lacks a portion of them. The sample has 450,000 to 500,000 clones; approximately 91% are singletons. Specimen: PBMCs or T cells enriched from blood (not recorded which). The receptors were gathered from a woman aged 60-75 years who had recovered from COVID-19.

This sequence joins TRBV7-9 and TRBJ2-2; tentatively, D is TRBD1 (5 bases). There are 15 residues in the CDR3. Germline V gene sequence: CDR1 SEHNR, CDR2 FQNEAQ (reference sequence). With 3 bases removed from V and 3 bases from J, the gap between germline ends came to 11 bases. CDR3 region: CASSLGRADTGELFF. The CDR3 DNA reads TGTGCCAGCAGCTTGGGCAGGGCGGACACCGGGGAGCTGTTTTTT.

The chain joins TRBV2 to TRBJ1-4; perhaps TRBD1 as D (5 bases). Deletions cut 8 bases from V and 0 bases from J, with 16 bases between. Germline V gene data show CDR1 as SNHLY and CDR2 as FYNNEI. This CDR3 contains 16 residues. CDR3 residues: CASGRGGATTNEKLFF. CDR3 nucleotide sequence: TGTGCCAGCGGACGGGGAGGGGCTACAACTAATGAAAAACTGTTTTTT.

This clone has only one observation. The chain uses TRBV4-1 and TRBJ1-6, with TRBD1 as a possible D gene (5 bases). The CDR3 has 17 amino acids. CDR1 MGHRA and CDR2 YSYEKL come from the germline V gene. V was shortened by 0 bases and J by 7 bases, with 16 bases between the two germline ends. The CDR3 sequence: CASSQDPAGYPNSPLHF. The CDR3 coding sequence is TGCGCCAGCAGCCAAGACCCGGCAGGGTACCCAAATTCACCCCTCCACTTT.

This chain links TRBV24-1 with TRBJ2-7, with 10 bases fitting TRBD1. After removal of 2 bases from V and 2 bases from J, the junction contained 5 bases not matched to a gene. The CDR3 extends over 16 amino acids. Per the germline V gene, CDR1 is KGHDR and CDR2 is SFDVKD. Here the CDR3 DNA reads TGTGCCACCAGTGATTCCGGGACAGGGGACCCCTACGAGCAGTACTTC. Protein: CATSDSGTGDPYEQYF.

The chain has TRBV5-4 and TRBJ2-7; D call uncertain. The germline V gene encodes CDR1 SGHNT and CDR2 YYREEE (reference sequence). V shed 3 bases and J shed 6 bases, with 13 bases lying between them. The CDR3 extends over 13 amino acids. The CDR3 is CASSYDPPGEQYV. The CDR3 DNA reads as TGTGCCAGCAGCTACGACCCTCCGGGCGAGCAGTACGTC.

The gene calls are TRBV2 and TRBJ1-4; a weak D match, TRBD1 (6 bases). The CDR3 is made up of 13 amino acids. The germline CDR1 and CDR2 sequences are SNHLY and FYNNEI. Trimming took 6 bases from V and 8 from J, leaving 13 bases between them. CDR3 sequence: CASRGDTGEKLFF. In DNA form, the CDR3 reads TGTGCCAGCAGGGGGGACACAGGAGAAAAACTGTTTTTT.

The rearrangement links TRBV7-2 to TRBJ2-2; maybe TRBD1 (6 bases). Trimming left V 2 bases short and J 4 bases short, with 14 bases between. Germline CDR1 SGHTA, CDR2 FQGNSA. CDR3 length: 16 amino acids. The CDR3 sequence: CASSLRGGQPTGELFF. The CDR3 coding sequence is TGTGCCAGCAGCTTACGGGGCGGACAGCCCACCGGGGAGCTGTTTTTT.

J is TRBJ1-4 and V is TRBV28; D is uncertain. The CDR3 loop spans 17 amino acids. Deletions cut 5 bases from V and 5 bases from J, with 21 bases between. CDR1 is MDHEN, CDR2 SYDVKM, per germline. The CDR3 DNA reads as TGTGCCAGCAGTATACTCGAAACGGCAGCGCCGAATGAAAAACTGTTTTTT. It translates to CASSILETAAPNEKLFF.

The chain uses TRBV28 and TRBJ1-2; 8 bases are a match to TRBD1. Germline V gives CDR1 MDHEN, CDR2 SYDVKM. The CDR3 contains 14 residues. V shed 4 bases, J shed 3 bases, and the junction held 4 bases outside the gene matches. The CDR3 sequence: CASSSRQGYYGYTF. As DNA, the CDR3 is TGTGCCAGCAGTTCTAGACAGGGGTACTATGGCTACACCTTC.

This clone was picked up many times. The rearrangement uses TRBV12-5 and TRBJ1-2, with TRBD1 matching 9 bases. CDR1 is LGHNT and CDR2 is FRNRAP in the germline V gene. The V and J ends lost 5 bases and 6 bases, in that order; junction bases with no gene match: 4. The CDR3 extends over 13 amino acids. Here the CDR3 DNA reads TGTGCTAGTGGTCGGACAGGGGAGAATGGCTACACCTTC. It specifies CASGRTGENGYTF. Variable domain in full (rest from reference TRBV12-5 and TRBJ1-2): DARVTQTPRHKVTEMGQEVTMRCQPILGHNTVFWYRQTMMQGLELLAYFRNRAPLDDSGMPKDRFSAEMPDATLATLKIQPSEPRDSAVYFCASGRTGENGYTFGSGTRLTVV.

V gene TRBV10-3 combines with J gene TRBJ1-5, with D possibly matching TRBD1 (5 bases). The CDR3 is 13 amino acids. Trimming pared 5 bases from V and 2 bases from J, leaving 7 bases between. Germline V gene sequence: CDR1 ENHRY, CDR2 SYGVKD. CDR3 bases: TGTGCCATCAGTACACAGGGCAATCAGCCCCAGCATTTT. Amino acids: CAISTQGNQPQHF.

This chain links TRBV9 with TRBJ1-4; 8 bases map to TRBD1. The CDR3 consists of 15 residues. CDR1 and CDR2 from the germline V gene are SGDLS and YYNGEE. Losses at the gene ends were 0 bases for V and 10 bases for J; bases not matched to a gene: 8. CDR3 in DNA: TGTGCCAGCAGCGTAGACGGCCAGGGGGCGGGAAAACTGTTTTTT. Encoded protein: CASSVDGQGAGKLFF.

The chain's CDR3 is CASSEAWGQWVFF. In DNA form, the CDR3 reads TGTGCCAGCAGTGAAGCTTGGGGCCAATGGGTGTTTTTT. V gene TRBV2 combines with J gene TRBJ1-4, with D tentatively TRBD1 (5 bases). There are 13 residues in the CDR3. V was cut by 0 bases and J by 15 bases, with 14 bases left in between. Germline assignment: CDR1 SNHLY and CDR2 FYNNEI.

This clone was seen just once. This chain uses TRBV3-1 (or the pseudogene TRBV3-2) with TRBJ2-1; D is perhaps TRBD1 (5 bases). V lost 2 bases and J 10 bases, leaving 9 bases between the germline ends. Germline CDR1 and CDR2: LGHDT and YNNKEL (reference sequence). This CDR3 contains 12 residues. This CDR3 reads CASSQRGTEQFF. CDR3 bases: TGTGCCAGCAGCCAAAGGGGCACGGAGCAGTTCTTC.

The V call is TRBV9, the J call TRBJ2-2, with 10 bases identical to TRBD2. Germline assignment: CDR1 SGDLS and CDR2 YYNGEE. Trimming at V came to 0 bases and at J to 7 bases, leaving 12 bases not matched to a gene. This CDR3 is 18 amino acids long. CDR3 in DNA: TGTGCCAGCAGCGTAGGAGGAGCGGGGGGGCTGAACGGCGGGGAGCTGTTTTTT. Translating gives CASSVGGAGGLNGGELFF.

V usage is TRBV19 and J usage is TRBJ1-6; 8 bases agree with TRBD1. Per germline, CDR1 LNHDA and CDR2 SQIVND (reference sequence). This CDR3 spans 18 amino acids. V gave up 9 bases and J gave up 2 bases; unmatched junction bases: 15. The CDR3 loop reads CASQVGWTGRTYNSPLHF. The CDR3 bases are TGTGCCAGCCAAGTAGGATGGACAGGGAGAACCTATAATTCACCCCTCCACTTT.

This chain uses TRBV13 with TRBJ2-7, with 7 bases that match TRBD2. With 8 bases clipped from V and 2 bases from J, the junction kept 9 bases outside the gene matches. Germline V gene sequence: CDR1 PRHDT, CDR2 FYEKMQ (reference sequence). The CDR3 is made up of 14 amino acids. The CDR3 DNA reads TGTGCCAGCCGCCTGGCGGGGGATACCTACGAGCAGTACGTC. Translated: CASRLAGDTYEQYV.

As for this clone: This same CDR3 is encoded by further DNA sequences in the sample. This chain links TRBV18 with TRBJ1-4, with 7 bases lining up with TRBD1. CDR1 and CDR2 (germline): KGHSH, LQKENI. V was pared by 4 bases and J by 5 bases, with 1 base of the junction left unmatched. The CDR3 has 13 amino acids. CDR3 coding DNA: TGTGCCAGCTCACGGGACAGAAATGAAAAACTGTTTTTT. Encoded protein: CASSRDRNEKLFF.

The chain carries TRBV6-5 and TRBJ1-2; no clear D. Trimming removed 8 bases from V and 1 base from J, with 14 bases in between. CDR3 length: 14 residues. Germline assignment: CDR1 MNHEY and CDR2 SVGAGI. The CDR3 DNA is TGTGCCAGCCTCCCGGCGGGGTATAACTATGGCTACACCTTC. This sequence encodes CASLPAGYNYGYTF.

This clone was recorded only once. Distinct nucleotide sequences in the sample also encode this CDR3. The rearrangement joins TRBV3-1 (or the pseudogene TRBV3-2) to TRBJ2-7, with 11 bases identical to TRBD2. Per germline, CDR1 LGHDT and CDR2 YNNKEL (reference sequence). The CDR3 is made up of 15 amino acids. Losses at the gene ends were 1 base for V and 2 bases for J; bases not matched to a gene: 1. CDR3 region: CASSQGLAGTYEQYF. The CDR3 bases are TGTGCCAGCAGCCAAGGACTAGCGGGAACCTACGAGCAGTACTTC.

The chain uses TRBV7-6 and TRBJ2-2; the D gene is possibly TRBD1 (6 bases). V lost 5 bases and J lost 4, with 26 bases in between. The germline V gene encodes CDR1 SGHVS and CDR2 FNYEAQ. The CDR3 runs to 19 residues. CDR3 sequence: CASSLTTSGTLRGTGELFF. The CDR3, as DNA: TGTGCCAGCAGCCTTACCACCTCCGGGACACTCCGAGGCACCGGGGAGCTGTTTTTT.

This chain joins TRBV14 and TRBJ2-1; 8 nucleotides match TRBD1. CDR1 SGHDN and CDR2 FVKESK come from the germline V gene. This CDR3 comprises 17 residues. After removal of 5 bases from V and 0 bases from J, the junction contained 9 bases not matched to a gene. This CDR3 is CASSSQGGPYSYNEQFF. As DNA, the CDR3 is TGTGCCAGCAGCTCACAGGGGGGCCCCTACTCCTACAATGAGCAGTTCTTC.

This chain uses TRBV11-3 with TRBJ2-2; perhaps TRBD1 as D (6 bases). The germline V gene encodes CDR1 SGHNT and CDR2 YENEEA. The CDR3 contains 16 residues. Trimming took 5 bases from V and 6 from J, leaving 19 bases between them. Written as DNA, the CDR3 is TGTGCCAGCAGCCCGGGGCAGGGGCGGCCTCCCGGGGAGCTGTTTTTT. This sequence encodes CASSPGQGRPPGELFF.

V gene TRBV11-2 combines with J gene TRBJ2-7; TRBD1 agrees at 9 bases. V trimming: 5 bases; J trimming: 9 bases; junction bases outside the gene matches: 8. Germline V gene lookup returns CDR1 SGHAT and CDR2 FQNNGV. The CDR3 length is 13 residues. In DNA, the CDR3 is TGTGCCAGCAGCGATATTACAGGGGGCCGGCAGTACTTC. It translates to CASSDITGGRQYF.

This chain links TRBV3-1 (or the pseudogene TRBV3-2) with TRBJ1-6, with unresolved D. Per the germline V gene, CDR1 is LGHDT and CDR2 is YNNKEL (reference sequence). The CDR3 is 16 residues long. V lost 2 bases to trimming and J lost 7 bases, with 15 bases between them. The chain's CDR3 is CASSQSPGSRNSPLHF. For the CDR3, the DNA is TGTGCCAGCAGCCAATCCCCGGGAAGTCGGAATTCACCCCTCCACTTT.

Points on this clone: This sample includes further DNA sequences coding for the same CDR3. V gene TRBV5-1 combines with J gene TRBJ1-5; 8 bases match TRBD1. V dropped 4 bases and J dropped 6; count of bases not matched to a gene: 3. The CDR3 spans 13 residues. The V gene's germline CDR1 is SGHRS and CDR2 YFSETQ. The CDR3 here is CASSPTGGQPQHF. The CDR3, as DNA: TGCGCCAGCAGCCCAACAGGGGGTCAGCCCCAGCATTTT.